This TCR beta chain stems from a study of CD8+ T cells in alopecia areata. Findings of the study overall: Elevated clonality characterized lesional scalp relative to normal scalp, particularly in alopecia totalis/universalis. Scalp clonality, along with expanded CD8+ clones among the top 100, was significantly decreased by tofacitinib.

The CDR3 totals 19 residues. After removal of 3 bases from V and 3 bases from J, the junction contained 19 bases not matched to a gene. The V gene's germline CDR1 is SGHDT and CDR2 YYEEEE. Sequencing relied on a cDNA template that was reverse transcribed from extracted RNA. TCRdb's copy holds only in-frame clones and misses some; the assay was immunoSEQ multiplex PCR. The sample records about 140,000 clones, around 86% being singletons. Treatment denoted: oral pan-JAK inhibitor, 5-10 mg twice daily. A word on this clone: Its target is unknown.

The rearrangement joins TRBV5-6 to TRBJ1-2, with TRBD1 identical over 8 bases. The TCR sequence derives from a human donor with alopecia areata. Material: CD8+ T cells sorted from blood, obtained at week 4, from a patient treated with tofacitinib. Here the CDR3 reads CASSSDRLTGQVLDYGYTF. The DNA of the CDR3 is TGTGCCAGCAGCTCTGACCGACTGACGGGACAGGTTTTAGACTATGGCTACACCTTC.